In its sample, the clone carrying this TCR beta chain was seen many times. Its antigen is not identified. This sample is drawn from a study of human T cells and chemical hapten exposure. As for the study in general: Small pooled library volume differences chiefly drove per-sample TCR yield variation.

Time point here: patch test 3, about 24 weeks after DPC sensitization. The treatment is: therapeutic diphenylcyclopropenone sensitization with weekly scalp DPC. As handled by the study authors: Samples had a median of 95,638 TCRs, ranging roughly 20,000 to 750,000. TCRdb re-called the RACE reads through MiXCR, storing one row per CDR3 protein. These V and J calls derive from TCRdb rather than the authors' analysis. In the table there are more than 100,000 distinct CDR3 sequences, about 11% of which are singletons. V was cut by 3 bases and J by 2 bases, with 8 bases left in between. CDR1 is SGHTA, CDR2 FQGNSA, per germline. The CDR3 consists of 13 residues. Overall study findings and caveats: Expanded TCRs grouped into significantly more large CDR3 similarity clusters than controls produced. Healthy individuals' immune responses may differ from those of donors, who had alopecia.

The sequences come from whole blood, collected in connection with sensitization to the hapten diphenylcyclopropenone (DPC). This TCR was sampled from a woman in her fifties or sixties with alopecia areata. Some clones in this sample may be carry-over from other donors' samples. The gene calls are TRBV7-2 and TRBJ2-7; D possibly corresponds to TRBD1 (6 bases). CDR3 DNA: TGTGCCAGCAGCTTCGACAGGACCTACGAGCAGTACTTC. It specifies CASSFDRTYEQYF.